This T cell receptor (beta chain) was obtained from a study of OX40 agonist ivuxolimab in advanced cancers. Turning to the study itself: Hepatocellular carcinoma, melanoma, renal cell or head and neck cancer occurred in dose-escalation patients. Study findings and constraints: Clonal expansion among partial responders at 0.1-3.0 mg/kg ranked near the lowest.

Profiling relied on immunoSEQ multiplex PCR, and the TCRdb table lists in-frame clones only, not all of them. The sample includes about 22,000 clones, about 85% of them seen just once. The length of the CDR3 is 14 residues. Trimming removed 8 bases from V and 4 bases from J; junction bases left unmatched: 7. Germline CDR1 is SEHNR and CDR2 is FQNEAQ (reference sequence). Remarks on this clone: Its antigen is still unknown.

The rearrangement links TRBV7-9 to TRBJ2-7; 11 bases align to TRBD1. The specimen comprised CD4+ or CD8+ T cells sorted from blood, sampled in a trial of the OX40 agonist ivuxolimab. This clonotype was obtained from an adult with an advanced solid tumor such as melanoma, head and neck, liver or kidney cancer. The DNA for the CDR3 is TGTGCCAGCGGCGAGGGGACAGGGGGTTACGAGCAGTACTTC. Amino acid sequence: CASGEGTGGYEQYF.